This T cell receptor (beta chain) was recorded in a study of T cells after yellow fever vaccination. Findings and limits, study-wide: Reappearance after the booster was seen for most primary-vaccination clones, at 95% to 97% CD4 and roughly 90% CD8. A secondary response was less intense yet reached its peak sooner, at day 5 versus 15.

The TCR cDNA carried a universal primer site and UMIs from 5'RACE template switching. TCRdb re-called the 5' RACE reads with MiXCR, one entry per CDR3 protein. The sample holds roughly 330,000 distinct CDR3 sequences, around 4.1% seen once. The table lists this clonotype with many counts. The antigen remains unidentified. The clonotype originates from a man younger than 30 who received the YFV17D yellow fever vaccine. Sequencing used PBMCs, obtained 5 days after the yellow fever booster vaccination.

The CDR3 is CASSALDRDSPLHF. In nucleotides, the CDR3 is TGTGCCAGCAGCGCACTTGACAGGGACTCACCCCTCCACTTT. The chain combines TRBV7-9 with TRBJ1-6; 7 nucleotides align to TRBD1. Germline V CDR1 and CDR2: SEHNR, FQNEAQ (reference sequence). The V segment lost 5 bases and the J segment 10 bases; nucleotides outside the gene matches: 8. This CDR3 comprises 14 residues.